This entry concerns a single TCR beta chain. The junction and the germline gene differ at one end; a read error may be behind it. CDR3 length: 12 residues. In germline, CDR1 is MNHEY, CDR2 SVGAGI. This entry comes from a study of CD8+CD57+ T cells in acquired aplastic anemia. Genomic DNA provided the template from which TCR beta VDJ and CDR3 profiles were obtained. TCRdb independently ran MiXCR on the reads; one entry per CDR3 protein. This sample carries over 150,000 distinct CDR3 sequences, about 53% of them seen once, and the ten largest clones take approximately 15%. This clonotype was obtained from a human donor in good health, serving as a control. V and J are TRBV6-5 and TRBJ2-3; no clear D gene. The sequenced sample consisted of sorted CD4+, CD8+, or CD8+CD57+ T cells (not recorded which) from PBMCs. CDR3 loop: CATSDLTDTQYF. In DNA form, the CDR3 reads TGTGCCACCAGTGATTTGACAGATACGCAGTATTTT.